This T cell receptor (beta chain) was sequenced during a study of type 1 regulatory T cells. Study overall: An in vitro protocol generated T-allo10, a Tr1-enriched, alloantigen-specific CD4 T cell product.

As regards this clonotype: What it binds is not known.

This CDR3 comprises 13 residues. V dropped 5 bases and J dropped 4 bases, with 9 bases sitting between them. The germline V gene encodes CDR1 SGHVS and CDR2 FQNEAQ. TCRdb re-called the reads with MiXCR, one entry per CDR3 protein. Among about 68,000 distinct CDR3 sequences, 63% were seen once, and the ten largest hold around 7.6%. The graft donor-derived T-allo10 cells reportedly recognize host alloantigens, are anergic, and suppress alloantigen-specifically. The sequenced sample was cultured T cells, either the whole culture or a sorted T cell fraction (not recorded which). Subset here: Tr1-enriched cell product generated in vitro against host alloantigens. The receptor was isolated from a human donor in good health. The chain employs TRBV7-8 and TRBJ2-1; D is unclear. The CDR3 loop is CASSIRDYNEQFF. The CDR3 DNA is TGTGCCAGCAGCATCCGCGATTACAATGAGCAGTTCTTC.